This T cell receptor beta chain came from a study of blood T cell repertoires in COVID-19 (dated by TCRdb to between 2020 and 2021). In terms of the full investigation: Samples covering the acute and convalescent phases of COVID-19 were provided by collaborators in the United States, Italy and Spain. The prospective study material was composed of cDNA or gDNA derived from T cells, B-cell-depleted T cells, or PBMCs. Subjects who had been exposed to COVID-19, were actively infected with it, or had recovered from it provided the deeply sampled blood TCRbeta repertoires that made up the dataset. The repertoires were made available in a free public database intended to serve as a resource for research on the immune response to SARS-CoV-2. The samples were drawn from two sources: the first 160 participants of the ongoing ImmuneRACE study, and 1,000 to 1,500 subjects contributed by 6 global collaborators. Nearly every sample came with metadata listing a de-identified subject ID, COVID-19 status, age in years and sex. Where available, HLA class I and class II types were taken from metadata supplied by the sample provider and were not determined by assay-based typing.

Notes on this clone: No antigen is known for it. No much larger clonotype is one base removed from it; base qualities were not supplied.

One collaborating source in Seattle enrolled patients while the patients were actively infected and followed the patients over time throughout the course of disease. Collaborating institutions collected whole blood in K2EDTA tubes following their own protocols. For TCRbeta analysis, collaborator samples were shipped as frozen whole blood, as isolated PBMCs, or as DNA extracted from either sample type. The CDR3 runs 19 amino acids, cysteine and phenylalanine included. Kept here is only the CDR3 DNA, which spans 57 bases and is read in frame from base 1. V is trimmed back by 4 bases and J by 4 bases, and the junction contains 15 bases that no gene match accounts for. CDR1 and CDR2 were assigned from the germline V gene (reference sequence) as SGHNT and YYREEE. TCRbeta CDR3 regions were amplified from genomic DNA using the immunoSEQ Assay, a bias-controlled multiplex PCR. From the authors' description of their analysis: Within the assay, amplification of reference gene primers was used to estimate how many nucleated cells each sample contained. To quantify the absolute abundance of each unique TCRbeta CDR3 rearrangement, sequence reads were collapsed and filtered. For each sample, productive Simpson clonality was calculated as the square root of Simpson's diversity index across productive rearrangements. TCRdb re-hosts the immuneACCESS table, in-frame sequences only. Its copies lack some clones; in the studies checked, an unresolved V gene accounts for under half of them, and the cause for the rest is not known. V, J and clone size reflect that table, while D and trimming were determined from the DNA. This sample is represented by 100,000 to 150,000 clones; approximately 90% of them were singletons. The ten biggest clones cover roughly 4.3% of the sample.

Broad study findings and their caveats: The quantity of clinical and demographic metadata differed by source and by participant and was supplied without curation.

The chain is assembled from TRBV5-4 and TRBJ2-2; the central 11 bases match TRBD2. Sequenced sample: peripheral blood. The clonotype originates from a man aged 55 to 70 with COVID-19, enrolled during active disease. The base sequence is TGTGCCAGCAGCCCGCCTGGATTAGCGGGGGGGCAGGGCACCGGGGAGCTGTTTTTT. Its protein is CASSPPGLAGGQGTGELFF.